Each of the 4 T cell receptor beta chains below was sequenced from the same sample in a study of long-term antiretroviral therapy in people with HIV. The authors ran the immunoSEQ assay, v3.0, at survey level. Sequencing was performed with immunoSEQ multiplex PCR; in TCRdb, only in-frame clones are kept and a portion is missing. The sample includes about 37,000 clones, roughly 87% of them seen just once. The sequencing used unsorted PBMCs, collected 1 year after starting antiretroviral therapy. These receptors all come from a man between 18 and 29 years old with HIV.

The chain has TRBV7-2 and TRBJ2-7; 12 bases agree with TRBD1. Germline assignment: CDR1 SGHTA and CDR2 FQGNSA. The CDR3 sequence is 14 residues long. Trimming cost V 7 bases and J 5 bases; bases outside gene matches: 6. CDR3 nucleotide sequence: TGTGCCAGCACCCGGGACAGGGGGCTCCACGAGCAGTACTTC. It encodes CASTRDRGLHEQYF. Combining the CDR3 with reference TRBV7-2 and TRBJ2-7 gives the whole variable domain GAGVSQSPSNKVTEKGKDVELRCDPISGHTALYWYRQSLGQGLEFLIYFQGNSAPDKSGLPSDRFSAERTGGSVSTLTIQRTQQEDSAVYLCASTRDRGLHEQYFGPGTRLTVT.

The rearrangement links TRBV25-1 to TRBJ1-1, with no clear D. Trimming cost V 6 bases and J 1 base, with 9 bases left between them. CDR1 is MGHDK, CDR2 SYGVNS, per germline. This CDR3 has 13 amino acids. CDR3: CASSASANTEAFF. The CDR3 region has the DNA TGTGCCAGCAGCGCCTCAGCGAACACTGAAGCTTTCTTT.

This clone was seen only once. The CDR3 DNA follows: TGTGCTAGTGGCCTGCCGGGACTGAGATACGAGCAGTACTTC. Its protein is CASGLPGLRYEQYF. The chain employs TRBV12-5 and TRBJ2-7; D perhaps matches TRBD2 (6 bases). The CDR3 consists of 14 residues. V dropped 6 bases and J dropped 4 bases, with 16 bases sitting between them. Per germline, CDR1 LGHNT and CDR2 FRNRAP. Based on the CDR3 plus reference TRBV12-5 and TRBJ2-7, the full variable domain is DARVTQTPRHKVTEMGQEVTMRCQPILGHNTVFWYRQTMMQGLELLAYFRNRAPLDDSGMPKDRFSAEMPDATLATLKIQPSEPRDSAVYFCASGLPGLRYEQYFGPGTRLTVT.

The chain carries TRBV10-3 and TRBJ1-5, with 10 bases matching TRBD1. This CDR3 is built from 18 residues. V dropped 4 bases and J dropped 1; count of bases not matched to a gene: 10. Germline V gives CDR1 ENHRY, CDR2 SYGVKD. Written as DNA, the CDR3 is TGTGCCATCAGTGGGGATGAGACAGGGGGCTTAAGCAATCAGCCCCAGCATTTT. Residues: CAISGDETGGLSNQPQHF.